One sample yielded the 25 T cell receptor beta chains listed below, sequenced in a study of T cells in Graves' hyperthyroidism and ophthalmopathy. TCR beta CDR3 regions were amplified from RNA. The primer set for the first-round RT-PCR of the TCR CDR3 was HTBI. TCRdb passed the multiplex PCR reads through MiXCR, listing each CDR3 protein once. The sample carries hundreds of thousands of distinct CDR3 sequences, around 16% recorded once. Input material: blood. The receptors here all came from a woman in her 30s with Graves' hyperthyroidism.

The chain couples TRBV20-1 to TRBJ2-1; 10 bases fit TRBD2. The CDR3 spans 15 residues. The V segment lost 2 bases and the J segment 7 bases; nucleotides outside the gene matches: 8. Germline assignment: CDR1 DFQATT and CDR2 SNEGSKA (reference sequence). The chain's CDR3 is CSARSSGRAFNEQFF. CDR3 nucleotide sequence: TGCAGTGCTAGATCGAGCGGGAGGGCCTTTAATGAGCAGTTCTTC.

There are a few counts of this clonotype. This rearrangement joins TRBV12-3 or TRBV12-4 to TRBJ2-5, with TRBD2 matching over 9 bases. This CDR3 has 13 amino acids. V was pared by 2 bases and J by 13 bases, with 8 bases of the junction left unmatched. CDR3 nucleotide sequence: TGTGCCAGCAGTTTAAAGTACGGGACTAGCCTGTACTTC. Encoded protein: CASSLKYGTSLYF.

This clonotype was observed many times. A single base separates this from a much larger clone, so it may be a read error. The rearrangement joins TRBV18 to TRBJ1-1, with D perhaps matching TRBD1 (5 bases). Trimming left V 3 bases short and J 2 bases short, with 7 bases between. The CDR3 sequence is 13 residues long. Germline lookup yields CDR1 KGHSH and CDR2 LQKENI. The CDR3 loop is CASSPDSNTEAFF. CDR3 nucleotide sequence: TGTGCCAGCTCACCCGACAGCAACACTGAAGCTTTCTTT.

This clonotype was seen only a few times. The genes are TRBV12-3 or TRBV12-4 and TRBJ2-7, with D hard to call. The V end was cut by 7 bases, the J end by 7 bases, with 11 bases between. This CDR3 contains 11 residues. CDR3 sequence: CASTLDREQYF. Here the CDR3 DNA reads TGTGCCAGCACTCTAGACCGTGAGCAGTACTTC.

The V call is TRBV24-1, the J call TRBJ2-3; possibly TRBD2 for D (6 bases). The V and J ends lost 6 bases and 5 bases respectively, with 11 bases between them. Germline CDR1 reads KGHDR; CDR2 reads SFDVKD. The CDR3 consists of 13 residues. The CDR3, as DNA: TGTGCCACCAGTATCGGGGGAAAAGATACGCAGTATTTT. Translating gives CATSIGGKDTQYF.

To note about this clonotype: Given a much more abundant clone one base away, this may be a read error. This sequence joins TRBV2 and TRBJ2-5; a weak D match, TRBD2 (6 bases). Germline V CDR1 and CDR2: SNHLY, FYNNEI. V dropped 7 bases and J dropped 1 base, with 10 bases sitting between them. This CDR3 is built from 13 residues. CDR3 in amino acids: CASTGDTQETQYF. CDR3 nucleotides: TGTGCCAGCACGGGAGACACCCAAGAGACCCAGTACTTC. The whole variable domain, filled in from reference TRBV2 and TRBJ2-5, reads EPEVTQTPSHQVTQMGQEVILRCVPISNHLYFYWYRQILGQKVEFLVSFYNNEISEKSEIFDDQFSVERPDGSNFTLKIRSTKLEDSAMYFCASTGDTQETQYFGPGTRLLVL.

This clonotype was seen many times. The rearrangement uses TRBV3-1 and TRBJ1-1; no firm D call. The CDR3 extends over 14 amino acids. Germline CDR1 LGHDT, CDR2 YNNKEL (reference sequence). Trimming left V 0 bases short and J 1 base short, with 6 bases between. The CDR3 here is CASSQDHGNTEAFF. DNA for the CDR3: TGTGCCAGCAGCCAAGATCACGGGAACACTGAAGCTTTCTTT. The whole variable domain, filled in from reference TRBV3-1 and TRBJ1-1, reads DTAVSQTPKYLVTQMGNDKSIKCEQNLGHDTMYWYKQDSKKFLKIMFSYNNKELIINETVPNRFSPKSPDKAHLNLHINSLELGDSAVYFCASSQDHGNTEAFFGQGTRLTVV.

This clonotype showed up just a few times. CDR3 nucleotide sequence: TGCAGCGTTGAACCGGCACTTGGTGGGTCCTACGAGCAGTACTTC. As protein: CSVEPALGGSYEQYF. The rearrangement joins TRBV29-1 to TRBJ2-7; D is ambiguous. The germline V gene encodes CDR1 SQVTM and CDR2 ANQGSEA. The CDR3 contains 15 residues. V gave up 2 bases and J gave up 1 base, with 15 bases separating them.

The table lists this clonotype with many counts. This chain links TRBV2 with TRBJ1-5; 7 nucleotides match TRBD1. Germline loops: CDR1 SNHLY, CDR2 FYNNEI. The CDR3 is made up of 13 amino acids. V was pared by 8 bases and J by 7 bases, with 8 bases of the junction left unmatched. The chain's CDR3 is CASSGQSSQPQHF. The CDR3, as DNA: TGTGCCAGCTCGGGACAGTCGAGCCAGCCCCAGCATTTT.

This clonotype was counted between two and nine times. The chain uses TRBV5-6 and TRBJ2-2, with D tentatively TRBD2 (5 bases). V was clipped by 2 bases and J by 6 bases, with 20 bases between them. This CDR3 region has 17 residues. Per germline, CDR1 SGHDT and CDR2 YYEEEE. As DNA, the CDR3 is TGTGCCAGCAGCTTAATGCCACGGGGAGCCCCCCCCGGGGAGCTGTTTTTT. Residues: CASSLMPRGAPPGELFF.

This clonotype has just a few counts. The chain links TRBV9 to TRBJ2-7, with D maybe TRBD1 (6 bases). This CDR3 region has 15 residues. CDR1 and CDR2 from the germline V gene are SGDLS and YYNGEE. Trimming took off 0 bases at V and 2 bases at J, with 12 bases between the two ends. The CDR3 bases are TGTGCCAGCAGCGTAGGCTGGGGGCCCGCCTACGAGCAGTACTTC. It is translated as CASSVGWGPAYEQYF.

The sample holds one count of this clonotype. The chain couples TRBV20-1 to TRBJ1-3; no firm D call. CDR1 DFQATT and CDR2 SNEGSKA come from the germline V gene (reference sequence). V was pared by 3 bases and J by 1 base, with 4 bases between. The CDR3 consists of 12 residues. CDR3 residues: CSARSSGNTIYF. The CDR3 nucleotides read TGCAGTGCTAGGAGTTCTGGAAACACCATATATTTT.

In its sample, this clonotype was seen many times. The chain links TRBV18 to TRBJ2-5; D is uncertain. Trimming took 2 bases from V and 5 from J, leaving 9 bases between them. The CDR3 runs to 13 residues. Germline CDR1 KGHSH, CDR2 LQKENI. CDR3 sequence reads: CASSPGLEETQYF. The CDR3 DNA reads TGTGCCAGCTCACCAGGGCTTGAGGAGACCCAGTACTTC. Based on the CDR3 plus reference TRBV18 and TRBJ2-5, the full variable domain is NAGVMQNPRHLVRRRGQEARLRCSPMKGHSHVYWYRQLPEEGLKFMVYLQKENIIDESGMPKERFSAEFPKEGPSILRIQQVVRGDSAAYFCASSPGLEETQYFGPGTRLLVL.

This clonotype was observed a handful of times. V usage is TRBV27 and J usage is TRBJ2-3, with TRBD2 identical over 7 bases. The CDR3 covers 15 residues. Germline V gene sequence: CDR1 MNHEY, CDR2 SMNVEV (reference sequence). V lost 7 bases to trimming and J lost 4 bases; unmatched junction nucleotides: 11. The CDR3 bases are TGTGCCAGCACCCCTAGCGGAGGGGAGGCAGATACGCAGTATTTT. This codes for CASTPSGGEADTQYF.

This clonotype was seen ten or more times. The chain links TRBV27 to TRBJ1-5, with D possibly TRBD1 on 5 matching bases. Per the germline V gene, CDR1 is MNHEY and CDR2 is SMNVEV (reference sequence). V gave up 7 bases and J gave up 3 bases, with 13 bases separating them. The CDR3 spans 14 residues. The CDR3 DNA reads as TGTGCCAGCAATATTGGGGGTCCCAATCAGCCCCAGCATTTT. Protein sequence: CASNIGGPNQPQHF.

Concerning this clonotype: The final CDR3 position lacks the conserved phenylalanine or tryptophan, pointing to a likely read error. V usage is TRBV27 and J usage is TRBJ1-2, with 8 bases identical to TRBD1. The V gene end was trimmed by 5 bases and the J gene end by 5 bases; junction bases not matched to a gene: 7. The CDR3 is 14 amino acids. Germline CDR1 MNHEY, CDR2 SMNVEV (reference sequence). CDR3 in DNA: TGTGCCAGCAGTCCCGGACAGGGCCTATATGGCTACACCCTC. Its protein product is CASSPGQGLYGYTL.

This clonotype was seen at least ten times. The chain links TRBV30 to TRBJ1-1, with D perhaps matching TRBD1 (5 bases). The CDR3 covers 15 residues. Trimming cost V 8 bases and J 3 bases, with 22 bases left between them. CDR1 and CDR2 from the germline V gene are GTSNPN and SVGIG (reference sequence). CDR3 nucleotide sequence: TGTGCCCTGTCCTACAGGTTAGTAGGGGACACTGAAGCTTTCTTT. Its protein is CALSYRLVGDTEAFF.

Notes on this clonotype: A read error is possible here, since a much larger clone lies one base away. CDR3 nucleotide sequence: TGTGCCAGCACCCTAGGACTAGCAGGAGGCAATGAGCAGTACTTC. Its protein is CASTLGLAGGNEQYF. The V gene is TRBV7-9, the J gene TRBJ2-7; TRBD2 matches 8 bases. V lost 7 bases and J lost 7; bases outside the gene matches: 15. Germline V gene data show CDR1 as SEHNR and CDR2 as FQNEAQ (reference sequence). The CDR3 runs 15 residues.

Of note for this clonotype: The junction and the germline gene differ at one end; a read error may be behind it. The chain joins TRBV2 to TRBJ2-1; 7 bases align to TRBD2. The tail of the sequence fits TRBJ2-7 better, so the J call may be wrong. The CDR3 loop spans 14 amino acids. Germline lookup yields CDR1 SNHLY and CDR2 FYNNEI. Here the CDR3 reads CASIELRGSDEQYF. CDR3 DNA sequence: TGTGCCAGCATTGAACTGCGCGGGAGTGATGAGCAGTACTTC.

This chain connects TRBV28 to TRBJ2-7, with 9 nucleotides matching TRBD1. The junction had 6 bases not matched to a gene; V was cut back by 8 bases and J by 4 bases. The CDR3 sequence is 13 residues long. Germline V CDR1 and CDR2: MDHEN, SYDVKM. The CDR3 protein is CASFPGTGYEQYF. The CDR3 DNA sequence: TGTGCCAGCTTCCCCGGGACAGGGTACGAGCAGTACTTC.

This clonotype was counted a few times. The chain has TRBV18 and TRBJ2-5; D possibly matches TRBD1 or TRBD2 (5 bases each). Germline CDR1 is KGHSH and CDR2 is LQKENI. V was pared by 3 bases and J by 4 bases, with 18 bases between. This CDR3 spans 16 amino acids. The CDR3: CASSPRTDSRGETQYF. DNA for the CDR3: TGTGCCAGCTCACCCCGGACCGACAGTCGGGGAGAGACCCAGTACTTC.

This clonotype was detected only a few times. The V gene is TRBV7-9, the J gene TRBJ2-1; D call uncertain. V gave up 5 bases and J gave up 7 bases, with 12 bases separating them. In germline, CDR1 is SEHNR, CDR2 FQNEAQ (reference sequence). The CDR3 contains 13 residues. The CDR3 sequence is CASSPPGQNEQFF. CDR3 bases: TGTGCCAGCAGCCCGCCCGGGCAGAATGAGCAGTTCTTC.

This clonotype was counted many times. The chain links TRBV27 to TRBJ1-2; the match to TRBD1 covers 8 bases. CDR1 and CDR2 from the germline V gene are MNHEY and SMNVEV (reference sequence). The CDR3 totals 15 residues. V trimming: 5 bases; J trimming: 7 bases; junction bases outside the gene matches: 12. The DNA for the CDR3 is TGTGCCAGCAGTAGGGGGACAGGCCCCGGTGGTGGCTACACCTTC. The encoded protein is CASSRGTGPGGGYTF.

This chain connects TRBV27 to TRBJ1-5; 7 nucleotides line up with TRBD1. Germline trimming cut 4 bases from V and 7 bases from J; bases unmatched to any gene: 25. The CDR3 is made up of 20 amino acids. In germline, CDR1 is MNHEY, CDR2 SMNVEV (reference sequence). This CDR3 reads CASSSTSGTENLISEQPQHF. The CDR3 coding sequence is TGTGCCAGCAGTTCAACATCCGGGACAGAGAATCTGATATCCGAGCAGCCCCAGCATTTT.

Concerning this clonotype itself: One base away lies a much larger clone, so this may be a sequencing read error. The chain has TRBV20-1 and TRBJ2-1; a weak D match, TRBD2 (5 bases). Germline V gene sequence: CDR1 DFQATT, CDR2 SNEGSKA (reference sequence). This CDR3 has 13 amino acids. The CDR3, as DNA: TGCAGCGTAAAGTTCGCGACTAACAATGAGCAGTTCTTC. It specifies CSVKFATNNEQFF.